This TCR beta chain is drawn from a study of beta chain features in type 1 diabetes. Sequenced material consisted of expressed TCRB transcripts (all of the isolated RNA was reverse transcribed). Some clones are missing from TCRdb's copy, which holds only in-frame ones; the method was immunoSEQ multiplex PCR. The repertoire consists of around 140,000 clones, with approximately 13% occurring once and the leading ten covering around 1.2%. V was clipped by 3 bases and J by 7 bases, with 18 bases between them. This CDR3 has 15 residues. Germline CDR1 reads PRHDT; CDR2 reads FYEKMQ (reference sequence). Turning to this clone: Its matching antigen is unknown.

Whole-study findings and limits: Reduced insertions and increased deletions marked VDJ junctions in type 1 diabetes patients. Shorter TCRB CDR3s, moderately but significantly so, were found in Type 1 diabetes patients in all four CD4+ subsets.

The sequence was collected from a man younger than 30 with type 1 diabetes. Sequencing was performed on central memory CD4+ T cells from blood. This chain connects TRBV13 to TRBJ1-2; the D is unclear. CDR3 DNA: TGTGCCAGCAGCTTCTGGAGTTCATCTCCAGGTGGCTACACCTTC. As protein: CASSFWSSSPGGYTF.